The next 13 T cell receptor beta chains were all read from a single sample in a study of T cells in localized non-small cell lung cancer. The protocol was immunoSEQ multiplex PCR, while the TCRdb copy is restricted to in-frame clones and leaves out a portion. The sample has around 16,000 clones, around 80% seen once. Sequenced material: peripheral blood, taken before any cancer treatment. These receptors came from a male donor aged 60 or over with stage I lung adenocarcinoma.

The V gene is TRBV18, the J gene TRBJ1-1, with D possibly TRBD1 on 6 matching bases. The V gene's germline CDR1 is KGHSH and CDR2 LQKENI. The CDR3 covers 14 residues. With 3 bases removed from V and 5 bases from J, the gap between germline ends came to 13 bases. The CDR3 DNA reads TGTGCCAGCTCACCCATGGGGGGCGGGACTGAAGCTTTCTTT. This gives the protein CASSPMGGGTEAFF.

The chain is built from TRBV6-1 and TRBJ2-3, with no clear D. Germline V gene lookup returns CDR1 MNHNS and CDR2 SASEGT. V lost 2 bases and J lost 1, with 10 bases in between. The CDR3 is 15 residues long. This chain's CDR3 is CASSELRSGTDTQYF. For the CDR3, the DNA is TGTGCCAGCAGTGAACTGCGAAGCGGCACAGATACGCAGTATTTT.

The chain links TRBV18 to TRBJ2-1, with D perhaps given as TRBD1 or TRBD2 (5 bases each). The CDR3 loop spans 20 amino acids. V lost 0 bases, J lost 4 bases, and 25 bases lay in between. CDR1 and CDR2 from the germline V gene are KGHSH and LQKENI. The CDR3 protein is CASSPPIDRPGQRDYNEQFF. CDR3 coding DNA: TGTGCCAGCTCACCACCAATCGATAGGCCAGGACAACGGGATTACAATGAGCAGTTCTTC.

Comment on this clone: The sample holds other DNA sequences that translate to the same CDR3. The chain employs TRBV18 and TRBJ1-3; D gene unclear. CDR1 KGHSH and CDR2 LQKENI come from the germline V gene. The CDR3 consists of 13 residues. The germline V and J ends were trimmed by 3 bases and 0 bases, with 3 bases remaining between them. As DNA, the CDR3 is TGTGCCAGCTCACCTGGCTCTGGAAACACCATATATTTT. Its protein is CASSPGSGNTIYF. Full variable domain (rest looked up from reference TRBV18 and TRBJ1-3): NAGVMQNPRHLVRRRGQEARLRCSPMKGHSHVYWYRQLPEEGLKFMVYLQKENIIDESGMPKERFSAEFPKEGPSILRIQQVVRGDSAAYFCASSPGSGNTIYFGEGSWLTVV.

This clone has more than one count but fewer than ten. Other DNA variants within this sample encode the same CDR3. V is TRBV4-2 and J is TRBJ1-1; 7 bases align to TRBD1. Trimming took 0 bases from V and 1 from J; bases not matched to a gene: 5. CDR3 length equals 16 residues. CDR1 and CDR2 (germline): LGHNA, YNFKEQ. This CDR3 is CASSQDFRQGNTEAFF. Here the CDR3 DNA reads TGTGCCAGCAGCCAAGATTTTAGACAGGGGAACACTGAAGCTTTCTTT.

The gene calls are TRBV15 and TRBJ2-1; TRBD2 aligns across 12 bases. Germline assignment: CDR1 LNHNV and CDR2 YYDKDF (reference sequence). This CDR3 is 16 amino acids long. V lost 4 bases and J lost 8; bases outside the gene matches: 9. CDR3 nucleotide sequence: TGTGCCACCAGCACCCTGACTAGCGGGAGCAACCATGAGCAGTTCTTC. This translates into CATSTLTSGSNHEQFF.

The chain recombines TRBV7-2 with TRBJ2-2; perhaps D is TRBD1 or TRBD2 (7 bases each). V lost 5 bases and J 2 bases, leaving 18 bases between the germline ends. Germline V CDR1 and CDR2: SGHTA, FQGNSA. CDR3 length equals 17 residues. CDR3: CASSPPLGGGNTGELFF. The CDR3 nucleotides read TGTGCCAGCAGCCCACCGTTGGGAGGGGGCAACACCGGGGAGCTGTTTTTT.

The rearrangement links TRBV9 to TRBJ2-3; D gene uncertain. The V end was cut by 0 bases, the J end by 0 bases, with 11 bases between. CDR1 is SGDLS and CDR2 is YYNGEE in the germline V gene. This CDR3 comprises 16 residues. In nucleotides, the CDR3 is TGTGCCAGCAGCGTAGGGGCTCGGGCTAGCACAGATACGCAGTATTTT. Translating it yields CASSVGARASTDTQYF.

Only a few counts were recorded for this clone. The J gene is TRBJ2-2, the V gene TRBV19; 7 nucleotides line up with TRBD1. Germline V lookup: CDR1 LNHDA, CDR2 SQIVND (reference sequence). J was trimmed by 1 base and V by 2 bases; bases with no gene match: 4. This CDR3 comprises 16 residues. CDR3 region: CASSITGTVNTGELFF. The DNA for the CDR3 is TGTGCCAGTAGTATAACCGGGACAGTGAACACCGGGGAGCTGTTTTTT.

The gene calls are TRBV7-3 and TRBJ2-1; 7 bases agree with TRBD1. V was clipped by 3 bases and J by 0 bases; unmatched bases: 5. Germline CDR1 SGHTA, CDR2 FQGTGA. The CDR3 runs to 16 residues. The CDR3 loop reads CASSFPTGSSYNEQFF. CDR3 in DNA: TGTGCCAGCAGCTTCCCGACAGGGAGCTCCTACAATGAGCAGTTCTTC.

The genes are TRBV18 and TRBJ2-3, with a possible D match to TRBD2 (5 bases). The V and J ends lost 3 bases and 6 bases respectively, with 16 bases between them. The CDR3 has 15 residues. Germline lookup yields CDR1 KGHSH and CDR2 LQKENI. CDR3 DNA: TGTGCCAGCTCACCCTCCGGGATTGCGGGCGATACGCAGTATTTT. Translating gives CASSPSGIAGDTQYF.

The J gene is TRBJ2-1, the V gene TRBV6-4, with 11 bases lining up with TRBD2. The CDR3 contains 13 residues. The V gene end was trimmed by 4 bases and the J gene end by 8 bases; junction bases not matched to a gene: 1. Germline CDR1 and CDR2: MRHNA and SNTAGT. The CDR3 nucleotides read TGTGCCAGCAGTGGACTAGCGGGGCATGAGCAGTTCTTC. This translates into CASSGLAGHEQFF.

J is TRBJ2-3 and V is TRBV19; no firm D call. CDR3 size: 12 residues. Trimming removed 2 bases from V and 4 bases from J, with 4 bases in between. Per germline, CDR1 LNHDA and CDR2 SQIVND (reference sequence). CDR3 sequence reads: CASSISADTQYF. For the CDR3, the DNA is TGTGCCAGTAGTATAAGTGCAGATACGCAGTATTTT.